The T cell receptor beta chain under discussion was sequenced for a study of blood T cell repertoires in COVID-19 (dated by TCRdb to 2019 to 2021). Describing the broader study: Samples from collaborators originated in the United States, Italy and Spain and spanned both the acute and convalescent phases of COVID-19. The material from the prospective study consisted of cDNA or gDNA derived from T cells, B-cell-depleted T cells, or PBMCs. Subjects who had been exposed to COVID-19, were actively infected with it, or had recovered from it provided the deeply sampled blood TCRbeta repertoires that made up the dataset. The repertoires were made available in a free public database intended to serve as a resource for research on the immune response to SARS-CoV-2. Samples came from the ongoing ImmuneRACE study (first 160 participants) plus 1,254 subjects from 6 global collaborators. Nearly every sample came with metadata listing a de-identified subject ID, COVID-19 status, age in years and sex. Where HLA class I and class II types were available, the types were taken from metadata supplied by the sample provider, not from assay-based typing.

Concerning this clone: Its antigen remains unidentified. Within one base of it there is no much larger clone, and no base qualities were kept.

The immunoSEQ Assay, a bias-controlled multiplex PCR, was used to amplify TCRbeta CDR3 regions from genomic DNA. Turning to the authors' computational methods: Nucleated cell counts per sample were estimated from amplification of reference gene primers within the assay. To quantify the absolute abundance of each unique TCRbeta CDR3 rearrangement, sequence reads were collapsed and filtered. For each sample, productive Simpson clonality was calculated as the square root of Simpson's diversity index over productive rearrangements. TCRdb stores this immuneACCESS table with in-frame sequences only. Part of the clones is absent; in the studies checked, under half of the shortfall reflects unresolved V genes, and no reason is known for the rest. The DNA was the basis for D and trimming; V, J and clone size are from that table. The sample yields some 260,000 clones; over 80% were counted once. The top ten clonotypes cover approximately 10% of the sample.

One collaborating source in Seattle enrolled patients while the patients were actively infected and followed the patients over time throughout the course of disease. Each collaborating institution followed its own protocols to collect whole blood in K2EDTA tubes. Collaborator samples were shipped for TCRbeta analysis as frozen whole blood, isolated PBMCs, or DNA extracted from either sample type. Broader findings and caveats from the paper: Clinical and demographic metadata were provided uncurated, with the amount varying by source and participant.

The sequence was collected from a woman in her 70s with COVID-19, enrolled during active disease. Input material: peripheral blood.

The CDR3 is CASSGGTSGTETQYF. The nucleotides read TGTGCCAGCAGCGGAGGGACTAGCGGGACCGAGACCCAGTACTTC. The rearrangement combines TRBV11-2 with TRBJ2-5; 13 central bases correspond to TRBD2. Unmatched junction bases come to 5, with V trimmed by 5 bases and J by 5 bases. Its CDR3 holds 15 amino acids, cysteine through phenylalanine. Only the CDR3 part of the read is kept: 45 bases, read in frame from the first base. According to the germline V gene, CDR1 reads SGHAT and CDR2 reads FQNNGV.